This T cell receptor beta chain was sequenced during a study of tumor and adjacent non-tumor tissue in lung cancer. RNA was extracted from bulk tissue without any cell sorting. Distant lung tissue was collected more than 3 cm away from the tumor edge. TCRbeta libraries were built with three rounds of nested PCR, modified from ARM-PCR. Via MiXCR, TCRdb re-called the multiplex PCR reads, giving one row per CDR3 protein. The table lists tens of thousands of distinct CDR3 sequences, roughly 70% of them singletons. Overall study results and limits: Significantly higher TCR diversity was found in tumor than normal lung.

Germline CDR1 and CDR2: SGHKS and YYEKEE (reference sequence). V dropped 2 bases and J dropped 8; count of bases not matched to a gene: 15. The CDR3 consists of 16 residues. Comments on this clonotype: Its matching antigen is unknown.

The receptor comes from a woman aged 45-60 years with non-small cell lung cancer. V is TRBV5-5 and J is TRBJ2-7, with 8 bases identical to TRBD2. What was sequenced was distant non-tumor lung tissue. CDR3 coding DNA: TGTGCCAGCAGCTTCCGGATTAGCGGGATTTCGGTAAAGCAGTACTTC. Its protein product is CASSFRISGISVKQYF.